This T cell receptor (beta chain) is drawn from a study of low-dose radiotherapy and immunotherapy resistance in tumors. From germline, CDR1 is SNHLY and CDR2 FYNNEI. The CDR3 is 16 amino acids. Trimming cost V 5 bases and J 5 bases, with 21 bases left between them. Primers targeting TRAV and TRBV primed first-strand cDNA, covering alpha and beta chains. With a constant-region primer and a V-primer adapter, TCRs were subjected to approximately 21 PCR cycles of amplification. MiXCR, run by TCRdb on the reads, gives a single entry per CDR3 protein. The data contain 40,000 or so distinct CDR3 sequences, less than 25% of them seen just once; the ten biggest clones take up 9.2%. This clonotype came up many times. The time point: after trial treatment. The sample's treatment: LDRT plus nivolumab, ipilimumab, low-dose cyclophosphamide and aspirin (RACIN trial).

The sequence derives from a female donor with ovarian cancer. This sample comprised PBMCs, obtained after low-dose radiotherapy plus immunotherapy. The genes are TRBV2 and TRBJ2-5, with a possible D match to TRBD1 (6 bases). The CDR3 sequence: CASSPPTGPLGETQYF. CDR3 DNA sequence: TGTGCCAGCAGTCCCCCCACAGGGCCCCTCGGGGAGACCCAGTACTTC.